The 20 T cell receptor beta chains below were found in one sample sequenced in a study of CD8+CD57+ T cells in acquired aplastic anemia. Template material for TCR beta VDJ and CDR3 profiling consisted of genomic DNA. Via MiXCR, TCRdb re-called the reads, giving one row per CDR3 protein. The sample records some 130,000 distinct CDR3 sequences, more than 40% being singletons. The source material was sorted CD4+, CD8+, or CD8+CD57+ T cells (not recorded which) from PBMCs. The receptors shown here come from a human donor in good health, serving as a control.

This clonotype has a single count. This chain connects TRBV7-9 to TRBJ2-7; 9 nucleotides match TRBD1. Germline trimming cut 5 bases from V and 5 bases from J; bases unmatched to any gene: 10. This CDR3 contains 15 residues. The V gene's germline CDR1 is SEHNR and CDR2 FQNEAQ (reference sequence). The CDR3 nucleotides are TGTGCCAGCAGCCCCCCCGGGACAGGGACTAACGAGCAGTACTTC. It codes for CASSPPGTGTNEQYF.

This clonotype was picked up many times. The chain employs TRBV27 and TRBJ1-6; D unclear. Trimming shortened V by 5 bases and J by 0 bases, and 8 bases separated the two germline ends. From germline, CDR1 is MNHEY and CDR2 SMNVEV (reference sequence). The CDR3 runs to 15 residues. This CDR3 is CASSRAGSYNSPLHF. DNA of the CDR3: TGTGCCAGCAGTCGAGCGGGCTCCTATAATTCACCCCTCCACTTT.

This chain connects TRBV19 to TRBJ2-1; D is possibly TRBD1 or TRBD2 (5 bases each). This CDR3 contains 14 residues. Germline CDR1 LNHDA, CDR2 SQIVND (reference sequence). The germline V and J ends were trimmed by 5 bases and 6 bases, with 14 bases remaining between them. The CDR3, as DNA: TGTGCCAGTAGTCGCTCCGGGACCAGCAATGAGCAGTTCTTC. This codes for CASSRSGTSNEQFF.

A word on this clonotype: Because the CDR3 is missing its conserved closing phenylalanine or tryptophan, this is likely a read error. The CDR3 spells CSGGTGECTEAFS. The CDR3 region has the DNA TGCAGCGGAGGGACAGGGGAGTGCACTGAAGCTTTCTCT. The chain has TRBV29-1 and TRBJ1-1; 10 nucleotides match TRBD1. CDR3 length: 13 amino acids. V was clipped by 7 bases and J by 4 bases; unmatched bases: 6. CDR1 SQVTM and CDR2 ANQGSEA come from the germline V gene.

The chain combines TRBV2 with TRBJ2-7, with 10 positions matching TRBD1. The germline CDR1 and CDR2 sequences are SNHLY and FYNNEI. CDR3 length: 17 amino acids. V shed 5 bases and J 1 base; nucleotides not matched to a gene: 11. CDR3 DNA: TGTGCCAGCAGTCGGGACAGGGGCAATCAGAGGTCCTACGAGCAGTACTTC. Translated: CASSRDRGNQRSYEQYF.

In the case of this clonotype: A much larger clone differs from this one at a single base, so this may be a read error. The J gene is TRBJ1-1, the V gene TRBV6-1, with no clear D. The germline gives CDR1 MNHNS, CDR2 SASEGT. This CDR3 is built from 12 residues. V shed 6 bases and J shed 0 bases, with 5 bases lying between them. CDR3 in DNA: TGTGCCAGCAGACAGATGAACACTGAAGCTTTCTTT. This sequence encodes CASRQMNTEAFF.

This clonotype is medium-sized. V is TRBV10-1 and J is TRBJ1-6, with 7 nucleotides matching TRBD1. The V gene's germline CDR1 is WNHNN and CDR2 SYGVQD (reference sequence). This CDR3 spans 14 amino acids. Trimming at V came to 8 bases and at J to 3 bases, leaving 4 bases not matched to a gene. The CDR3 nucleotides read TGCGCCAGCTCGACAGGGATCTATAATTCACCCCTCCACTTT. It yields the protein CASSTGIYNSPLHF.

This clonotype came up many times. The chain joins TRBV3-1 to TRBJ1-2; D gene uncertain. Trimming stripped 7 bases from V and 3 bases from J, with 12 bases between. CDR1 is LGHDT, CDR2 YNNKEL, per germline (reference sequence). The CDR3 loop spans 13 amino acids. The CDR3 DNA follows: TGTGCCAGCAAGGCCTTAACTGACTATGGCTACACCTTC. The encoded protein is CASKALTDYGYTF.

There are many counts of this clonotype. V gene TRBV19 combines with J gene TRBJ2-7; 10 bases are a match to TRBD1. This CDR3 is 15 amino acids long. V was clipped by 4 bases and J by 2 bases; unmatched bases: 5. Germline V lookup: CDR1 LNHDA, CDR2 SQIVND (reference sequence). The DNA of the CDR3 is TGTGCCAGTAGTAAGGGACAGGGGATTGCCTACGAGCAGTACTTC. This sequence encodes CASSKGQGIAYEQYF.

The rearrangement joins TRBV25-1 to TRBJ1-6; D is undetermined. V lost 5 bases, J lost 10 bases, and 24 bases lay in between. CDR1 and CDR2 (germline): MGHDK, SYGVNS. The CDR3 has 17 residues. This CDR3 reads CASSTVEKVTPVSPLHF. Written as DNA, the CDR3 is TGTGCCAGCAGTACGGTCGAGAAAGTGACCCCTGTGTCACCCCTCCACTTT.

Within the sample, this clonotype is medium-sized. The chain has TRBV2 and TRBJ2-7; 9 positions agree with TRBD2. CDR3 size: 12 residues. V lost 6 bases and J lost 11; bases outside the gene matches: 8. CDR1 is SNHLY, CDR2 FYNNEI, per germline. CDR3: CASSVPSGEEYF. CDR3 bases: TGTGCCAGCAGCGTTCCTAGCGGGGAGGAGTACTTC. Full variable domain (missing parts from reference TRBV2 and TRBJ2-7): EPEVTQTPSHQVTQMGQEVILRCVPISNHLYFYWYRQILGQKVEFLVSFYNNEISEKSEIFDDQFSVERPDGSNFTLKIRSTKLEDSAMYFCASSVPSGEEYFGPGTRLTVT.

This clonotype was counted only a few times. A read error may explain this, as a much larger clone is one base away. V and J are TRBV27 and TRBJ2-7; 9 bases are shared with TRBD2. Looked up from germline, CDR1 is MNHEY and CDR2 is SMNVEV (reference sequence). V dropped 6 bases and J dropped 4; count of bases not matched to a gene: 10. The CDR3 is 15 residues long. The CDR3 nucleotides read TGTGCCAGCAGCCTCGGCGGGAGGGGGGGTTACGAGCAGTACTTC. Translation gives CASSLGGRGGYEQYF.

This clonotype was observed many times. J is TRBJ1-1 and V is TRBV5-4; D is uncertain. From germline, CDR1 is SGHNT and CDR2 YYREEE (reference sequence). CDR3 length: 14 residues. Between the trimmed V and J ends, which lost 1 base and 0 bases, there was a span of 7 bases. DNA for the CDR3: TGTGCCAGCAGCTTGAAGGGAGTGAACACTGAAGCTTTCTTT. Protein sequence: CASSLKGVNTEAFF. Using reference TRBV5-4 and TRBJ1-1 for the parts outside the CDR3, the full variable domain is ETGVTQSPTHLIKTRGQQVTLRCSSQSGHNTVSWYQQALGQGPQFIFQYYREEENGRGNFPPRFSGLQFPNYSSELNVNALELDDSALYLCASSLKGVNTEAFFGQGTRLTVV.

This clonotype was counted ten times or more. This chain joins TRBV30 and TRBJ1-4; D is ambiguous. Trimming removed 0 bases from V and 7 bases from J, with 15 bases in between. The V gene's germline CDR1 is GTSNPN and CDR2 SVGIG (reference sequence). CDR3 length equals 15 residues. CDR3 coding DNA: TGTGCCTGGAGTGTACCACTAAGGTGGGGTGAAAAACTGTTTTTT. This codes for CAWSVPLRWGEKLFF.

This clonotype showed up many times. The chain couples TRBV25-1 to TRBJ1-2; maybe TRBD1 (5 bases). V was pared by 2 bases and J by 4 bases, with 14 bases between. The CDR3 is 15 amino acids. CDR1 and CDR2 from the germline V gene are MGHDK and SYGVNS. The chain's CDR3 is CASSEVGGMSYGYTF. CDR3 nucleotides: TGTGCCAGCAGTGAAGTGGGGGGGATGTCCTATGGCTACACCTTC.

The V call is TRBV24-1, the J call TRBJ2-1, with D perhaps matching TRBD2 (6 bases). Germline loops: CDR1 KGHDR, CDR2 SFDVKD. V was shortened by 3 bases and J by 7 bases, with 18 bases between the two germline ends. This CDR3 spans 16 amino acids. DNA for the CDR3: TGTGCCACCAGTGATGGCGCCGGGGGTTTCGTGAATGAGCAGTTCTTC. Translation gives CATSDGAGGFVNEQFF.

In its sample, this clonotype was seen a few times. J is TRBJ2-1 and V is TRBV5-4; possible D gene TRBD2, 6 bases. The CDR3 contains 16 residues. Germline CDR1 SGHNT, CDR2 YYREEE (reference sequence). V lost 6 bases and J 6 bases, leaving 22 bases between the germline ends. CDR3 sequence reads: CASIANSGTGVNEQFF. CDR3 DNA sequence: TGTGCCAGCATCGCAAATTCCGGGACGGGAGTCAATGAGCAGTTCTTC.

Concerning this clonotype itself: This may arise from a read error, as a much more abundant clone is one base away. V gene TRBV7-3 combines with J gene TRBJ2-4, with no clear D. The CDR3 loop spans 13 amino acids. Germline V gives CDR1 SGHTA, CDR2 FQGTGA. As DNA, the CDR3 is TGTGCCAGCAGCCCGATCGGCAAAAACACTCAGTACTTC. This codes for CASSPIGKNTQYF.

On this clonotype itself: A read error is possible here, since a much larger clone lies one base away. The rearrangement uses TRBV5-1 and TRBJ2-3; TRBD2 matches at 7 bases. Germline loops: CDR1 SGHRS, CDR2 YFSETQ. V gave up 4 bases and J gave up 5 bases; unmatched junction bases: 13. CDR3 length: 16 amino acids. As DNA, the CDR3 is TGCGCCAGCAGCGTGACCCTAGTGGGGGGGGGAGATACGCAGTATTTT. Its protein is CASSVTLVGGGDTQYF.

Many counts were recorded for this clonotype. CDR3 DNA: TGTGCCACCAGCAGAGAGGGCGGAAACTATGGCTACACCTTC. Its protein product is CATSREGGNYGYTF. The J gene is TRBJ1-2, the V gene TRBV15; D is uncertain. The CDR3 length is 14 residues. Germline V gene lookup returns CDR1 LNHNV and CDR2 YYDKDF (reference sequence). V was cut by 0 bases and J by 2 bases, with 7 bases left in between.